The next 32 T cell receptor beta chains were all read from a single sample in a study of cytomegalovirus exposure and HLA in healthy donors. Primers included in the PCR were 60 Vbeta and 13 Jbeta primers. The table came from immunoSEQ multiplex PCR; TCRdb's copy has only in-frame clones and leaves some out. The data show some 120,000 clones, 65% to 80% seen once. The sequencing sample was made of PBMCs. The receptors shown here come from a woman between 35 and 50 years old in good health and CMV-seropositive.

The chain links TRBV10-3 to TRBJ2-2; D possibly corresponds to TRBD1 (7 bases). V shed 8 bases and J shed 1 base, with 11 bases lying between them. CDR3 length: 14 residues. CDR1 and CDR2 from the germline V gene are ENHRY and SYGVKD. The CDR3 spells CAIAGTENTGELFF. The DNA of the CDR3 is TGTGCCATCGCGGGGACAGAGAACACCGGGGAGCTGTTTTTT.

The chain links TRBV6-5 to TRBJ1-3; D ambiguous. This CDR3 is 15 amino acids long. With 5 bases removed from V and 0 bases from J, the gap between germline ends came to 11 bases. The germline CDR1 and CDR2 sequences are MNHEY and SVGAGI. The DNA of the CDR3 is TGTGCCAGCAGTCTAAACTCCGTCTCTGGAAACACCATATATTTT. It specifies CASSLNSVSGNTIYF.

The CDR3 nucleotides are TGTGCCAGCAGTCCGAGTCAAGTCGGCGGGGAGCTGTTTTTT. This translates into CASSPSQVGGELFF. The chain uses TRBV28 and TRBJ2-2; D unclear. The germline V and J ends were trimmed by 5 bases and 7 bases, with 14 bases remaining between them. Per the germline V gene, CDR1 is MDHEN and CDR2 is SYDVKM. The CDR3 is made up of 14 amino acids. The variable domain in full, with the rest retrieved from reference TRBV28 and TRBJ2-2, is DVKVTQSSRYLVKRTGEKVFLECVQDMDHENMFWYRQDPGLGLRLIYFSYDVKMKEKGDIPEGYSVSREKKERFSLILESASTNQTSMYLCASSPSQVGGELFFGEGSRLTVL.

The chain joins TRBV29-1 to TRBJ1-1; TRBD1 agrees at 7 bases. The CDR3 is 13 amino acids. Germline V gives CDR1 SQVTM, CDR2 ANQGSEA. Losses at the gene ends were 7 bases for V and 1 base for J; bases not matched to a gene: 6. This chain's CDR3 is CSGHRGGNTEAFF. The CDR3 nucleotides read TGCAGCGGGCACAGGGGTGGGAACACTGAAGCTTTCTTT. Full variable domain (remainder filled in from reference TRBV29-1 and TRBJ1-1): SAVISQKPSRDICQRGTSLTIQCQVDSQVTMMFWYRQQPGQSLTLIATANQGSEATYESGFVIDKFPISRPNLTFSTLTVSNMSPEDSSIYLCSGHRGGNTEAFFGQGTRLTVV.

This clone was seen just once. The chain has TRBV9 and TRBJ2-5, with D unresolved. The CDR3 contains 15 residues. Germline V gene lookup returns CDR1 SGDLS and CDR2 YYNGEE. Trimming removed 0 bases at V and 1 base at J, with 10 bases between. The CDR3 sequence: CASSVGKRLQETQYF. CDR3 nucleotide sequence: TGTGCCAGCAGCGTAGGGAAGCGTCTCCAAGAGACCCAGTACTTC.

This clone was observed a handful of times. The rearrangement joins TRBV5-5 to TRBJ1-1, with 10 bases identical to TRBD1. Losses at the gene ends were 2 bases for V and 1 base for J; bases not matched to a gene: 2. CDR3 length equals 15 residues. Germline-derived CDR1 and CDR2 are SGHKS and YYEKEE (reference sequence). The chain's CDR3 is CASSFRTGGNTEAFF. DNA of the CDR3: TGTGCCAGCAGCTTCCGGACAGGGGGGAACACTGAAGCTTTCTTT.

The chain combines TRBV4-1 with TRBJ1-4; D remains unclear. Germline V CDR1 and CDR2: MGHRA, YSYEKL. V lost 2 bases and J 1 base, leaving 11 bases between the germline ends. The CDR3 is 16 amino acids. CDR3 protein: CASSQFHQETNEKLFF. The DNA for the CDR3 is TGCGCCAGCAGCCAATTTCACCAGGAAACTAATGAAAAACTGTTTTTT.

The chain uses TRBV19 and TRBJ2-1; the D is unclear. Trimming removed 6 bases from V and 5 bases from J, with 14 bases in between. This CDR3 is built from 14 residues. Germline-derived CDR1 and CDR2 are LNHDA and SQIVND (reference sequence). The CDR3 loop is CASRENRWNNEQFF. CDR3 nucleotide sequence: TGTGCCAGTAGGGAGAATAGGTGGAACAATGAGCAGTTCTTC.

This chain links TRBV6-6 with TRBJ1-1; 8 positions match TRBD1. CDR3 length equals 13 residues. Looked up from germline, CDR1 is MNHNY and CDR2 is SVGAGI (reference sequence). The ends lost 6 bases at V and 1 base at J; junction bases unmatched: 1. The CDR3 protein is CASRDRENTEAFF. For the CDR3, the DNA is TGTGCCAGCAGGGACAGGGAGAACACTGAAGCTTTCTTT.

The chain carries TRBV28 and TRBJ2-1; TRBD2 aligns across 13 bases. Germline lookup yields CDR1 MDHEN and CDR2 SYDVKM. The CDR3 is 16 residues long. V was pared by 6 bases and J by 2 bases, with 4 bases of the junction left unmatched. As DNA, the CDR3 is TGTGCCAGCAGCGTAACTAGCGGGAGGGCCTACAATGAGCAGTTCTTC. Protein: CASSVTSGRAYNEQFF.

V usage is TRBV7-3 and J usage is TRBJ1-1, with D tentatively TRBD1 (5 bases). The CDR3 consists of 13 residues. Trimming stripped 4 bases from V and 8 bases from J, with 14 bases between. Germline CDR1 and CDR2: SGHTA and FQGTGA. The CDR3 region is CASSYLTETEAFF. The CDR3, as DNA: TGTGCCAGCAGCTACTTGACAGAAACCGAAGCTTTCTTT. Supplemented by reference TRBV7-3 and TRBJ1-1, the full variable domain reads GAGVSQTPSNKVTEKGKYVELRCDPISGHTALYWYRQSLGQGPEFLIYFQGTGAADDSGLPNDRFFAVRPEGSVSTLKIQRTERGDSAVYLCASSYLTETEAFFGQGTRLTVV.

The rearrangement uses TRBV5-5 and TRBJ1-4; D call uncertain. CDR1 and CDR2 from the germline V gene are SGHKS and YYEKEE (reference sequence). The CDR3 runs to 16 residues. Trimming left V 4 bases short and J 5 bases short, with 18 bases between. CDR3 in amino acids: CASSLDRGGINEKLFF. CDR3 DNA: TGTGCCAGCAGCCTCGACCGAGGAGGGATAAATGAAAAACTGTTTTTT.

This clone came up once. The chain has TRBV15 and TRBJ1-2; D uncertain. Deletions cut 9 bases from V and 7 bases from J, with 6 bases between. Per the germline V gene, CDR1 is LNHNV and CDR2 is YYDKDF (reference sequence). This CDR3 is built from 9 residues. The CDR3 spells CATRGGYTF. CDR3 in DNA: TGTGCCACGCGGGGTGGCTACACCTTC.

Only one count was recorded for this clone. The CDR3 sequence is CASSAGTSAYEQYF. CDR3 DNA sequence: TGTGCCAGTAGTGCCGGGACTAGTGCCTACGAGCAGTACTTC. The rearrangement joins TRBV19 to TRBJ2-7, with 8 bases fitting TRBD2. This CDR3 has 14 residues. Trimming took 5 bases from V and 2 from J; bases not matched to a gene: 5. Germline assignment: CDR1 LNHDA and CDR2 SQIVND (reference sequence).

This chain joins TRBV6-4 and TRBJ1-4; tentative D call: TRBD1 (6 bases). Germline CDR1 is MRHNA and CDR2 is SNTAGT. Trimming pared 2 bases from V and 3 bases from J, leaving 10 bases between. The CDR3 sequence is 15 residues long. For the CDR3, the DNA is TGTGCCAGCAGTGACAGGGGGAAAGCTAATGAAAAACTGTTTTTT. Translation: CASSDRGKANEKLFF.

This clone was counted only a few times. The chain employs TRBV5-1 and TRBJ1-1; TRBD1 matches 9 bases. V gave up 3 bases and J gave up 1 base; unmatched junction bases: 7. Germline lookup yields CDR1 SGHRS and CDR2 YFSETQ. This CDR3 has 16 residues. The CDR3 DNA reads as TGCGCCAGCAGCTCACGAGGGGGACAGGGGAACACTGAAGCTTTCTTT. Amino acids: CASSSRGGQGNTEAFF.

The chain recombines TRBV5-1 with TRBJ2-1, with TRBD2 matching 7 bases. V trimming: 0 bases; J trimming: 7 bases; junction bases outside the gene matches: 13. CDR3 length: 17 residues. Germline V CDR1 and CDR2: SGHRS, YFSETQ. This CDR3 is CASSLERAGVSWNEQFF. The CDR3 DNA reads TGCGCCAGCAGCTTGGAACGCGCGGGAGTAAGTTGGAATGAGCAGTTCTTC.

The chain links TRBV10-3 to TRBJ1-5, with D hard to call. CDR1 ENHRY and CDR2 SYGVKD come from the germline V gene. There are 13 residues in the CDR3. Trimming took off 3 bases at V and 4 bases at J, with 7 bases between the two ends. The CDR3 nucleotides read TGTGCCATCAGTGACGGAGGTAATCAGCCCCAGCATTTT. This encodes CAISDGGNQPQHF.

In this sample, this clone turned up a few times. The chain uses TRBV28 and TRBJ1-5; D is unresolved. V was pared by 5 bases and J by 6 bases, with 14 bases between. CDR3 length equals 14 residues. The germline CDR1 and CDR2 sequences are MDHEN and SYDVKM. The CDR3 is CASSIITGGQPQHF. CDR3 nucleotide sequence: TGTGCCAGCAGTATCATAACGGGAGGTCAGCCCCAGCATTTT.

CDR3 coding DNA: TGTGCCAGCAGCCAGATAGCGGGAGGCTCCTACGAGCAGTACTTC. As protein: CASSQIAGGSYEQYF. This chain uses TRBV7-2 with TRBJ2-7; 10 bases line up with TRBD2. CDR3 length equals 15 residues. Germline values: CDR1 SGHTA, CDR2 FQGNSA. J gave up 0 bases and V 5 bases, and 4 bases lay outside the gene matches. Full variable domain (remainder filled in from reference TRBV7-2 and TRBJ2-7): GAGVSQSPSNKVTEKGKDVELRCDPISGHTALYWYRQSLGQGLEFLIYFQGNSAPDKSGLPSDRFSAERTGGSVSTLTIQRTQQEDSAVYLCASSQIAGGSYEQYFGPGTRLTVT.

The V gene is TRBV5-1, the J gene TRBJ2-7, with 8 bases matching TRBD2. From germline, CDR1 is SGHRS and CDR2 YFSETQ. The V segment lost 0 bases and the J segment 13 bases; nucleotides outside the gene matches: 9. The CDR3 covers 13 residues. CDR3 coding DNA: TGCGCCAGCAGCTTGGAAAGACTAGCGATTAGTTACTTC. It translates to CASSLERLAISYF.

The chain combines TRBV7-9 with TRBJ2-3; 10 nucleotides line up with TRBD2. Unmatched junction bases numbered 12, after V lost 6 bases and J lost 6 bases. CDR3 length equals 16 residues. The germline gives CDR1 SEHNR, CDR2 FQNEAQ (reference sequence). CDR3 DNA: TGTGCCAGCAGTCGACTCACTAGCGGGAAGATGGATACGCAGTATTTT. Encoded protein: CASSRLTSGKMDTQYF.

The J gene is TRBJ2-7, the V gene TRBV6-1; 9 bases map to TRBD1. The CDR3 extends over 14 amino acids. The germline gives CDR1 MNHNS, CDR2 SASEGT. V gave up 7 bases and J gave up 0 bases; unmatched junction bases: 4. In nucleotides, the CDR3 is TGTGCCAGCATAGGGACAGGGTTCTCCTACGAGCAGTACTTC. It yields the protein CASIGTGFSYEQYF.

The chain carries TRBV7-6 and TRBJ1-1; tentatively, D is TRBD1 (5 bases). The germline V and J ends were trimmed by 5 bases and 5 bases, with 15 bases remaining between them. CDR3 length: 14 residues. CDR1 and CDR2 from the germline V gene are SGHVS and FNYEAQ. CDR3 bases: TGTGCCAGCAGCCTCAGCCCGGGGGAGACTGAAGCTTTCTTT. It translates to CASSLSPGETEAFF. Full variable domain (outside the CDR3, taken from reference TRBV7-6 and TRBJ1-1): GAGVSQSPRYKVTKRGQDVALRCDPISGHVSLYWYRQALGQGPEFLTYFNYEAQQDKSGLPNDRFSAERPEGSISTLTIQRTEQRDSAMYRCASSLSPGETEAFFGQGTRLTVV.

The chain recombines TRBV18 with TRBJ1-5; D might be TRBD1 (6 bases). V was trimmed by 4 bases and J by 2 bases, leaving 12 bases between them. The germline V gene encodes CDR1 KGHSH and CDR2 LQKENI. The CDR3 totals 15 residues. The CDR3 bases are TGTGCCAGCTCACGATCGGGGGGCGGCAATCAGCCCCAGCATTTT. Protein product: CASSRSGGGNQPQHF.

This clone was seen a single time. This rearrangement joins TRBV5-1 to TRBJ2-7, with TRBD1 matching over 8 bases. The V segment lost 0 bases and the J segment 6 bases; nucleotides outside the gene matches: 8. The CDR3 is made up of 15 amino acids. Germline V CDR1 and CDR2: SGHRS, YFSETQ. CDR3 amino acids: CASSLGDRGKAEQYF. The CDR3 DNA sequence: TGCGCCAGCAGCTTGGGTGACAGGGGAAAGGCCGAGCAGTACTTC.

The chain employs TRBV5-8 and TRBJ2-7; 7 nucleotides align to TRBD1. The CDR3 is 12 amino acids. J was trimmed by 6 bases and V by 4 bases; bases with no gene match: 4. In germline, CDR1 is SGHTS, CDR2 YDEGEE. Here the CDR3 DNA reads TGTGCCAGCAGCCCCGACAGGGCCGAGCAGTACTTC. This gives the protein CASSPDRAEQYF.

This clone was observed a single time. The chain employs TRBV6-1 and TRBJ1-5, with TRBD1 as a possible D gene (5 bases). This CDR3 spans 14 amino acids. Germline-derived CDR1 and CDR2 are MNHNS and SASEGT. Trimming took 6 bases from V and 1 from J, leaving 10 bases between them. The CDR3 nucleotides are TGTGCCAGCAGCAGACAGAGGAGCAATCAGCCCCAGCATTTT. This codes for CASSRQRSNQPQHF.

V usage is TRBV6-5 and J usage is TRBJ1-2; maybe TRBD1 (5 bases). The CDR3 is 15 residues long. With 0 bases removed from V and 0 bases from J, the gap between germline ends came to 8 bases. Germline CDR1 reads MNHEY; CDR2 reads SVGAGI. The CDR3 region is CASSYSETANYGYTF. The CDR3 DNA reads as TGTGCCAGCAGTTACTCGGAGACAGCTAACTATGGCTACACCTTC.

This clone was counted a few times. The chain combines TRBV18 with TRBJ1-4; 9 nucleotides match TRBD1. V dropped 3 bases and J dropped 7; count of bases not matched to a gene: 3. CDR3 length: 14 amino acids. CDR1 and CDR2 from the germline V gene are KGHSH and LQKENI. The CDR3 sequence is CASSPDRGSEKLFF. DNA of the CDR3: TGTGCCAGCTCACCGGACAGGGGAAGTGAAAAACTGTTTTTT. The full variable domain, its missing parts supplied by reference TRBV18 and TRBJ1-4, is NAGVMQNPRHLVRRRGQEARLRCSPMKGHSHVYWYRQLPEEGLKFMVYLQKENIIDESGMPKERFSAEFPKEGPSILRIQQVVRGDSAAYFCASSPDRGSEKLFFGSGTQLSVL.

The V call is TRBV27, the J call TRBJ1-2, with TRBD1 matching over 7 bases. Unmatched junction bases numbered 7, after V lost 5 bases and J lost 4 bases. Germline V lookup: CDR1 MNHEY, CDR2 SMNVEV (reference sequence). CDR3 length equals 14 residues. DNA of the CDR3: TGTGCCAGCAGTGCCCTCACAGGGGCCTATGGCTACACCTTC. Translated: CASSALTGAYGYTF.

The chain recombines TRBV2 with TRBJ1-3; D might be TRBD1 (5 bases). The CDR3 totals 14 residues. Trimming stripped 1 base from V and 7 bases from J, with 11 bases between. The germline V gene has CDR1 SNHLY and CDR2 FYNNEI. CDR3 DNA: TGTGCCAGCAGTGAAGAGGGGAACGCGAACACCATATATTTT. Protein product: CASSEEGNANTIYF.